Below, 12 T cell receptor beta chains from the same sample are listed, as sequenced in a study of identical twins. In TCRdb, the 5' RACE reads were re-called with MiXCR into one record per CDR3 protein. The table records hundreds of thousands of distinct CDR3 sequences, around 12% of them present only once. This same sample was also taken into another study, of yellow fever vaccine responses in identical twins.

What was sequenced was PBMCs. Receptor source: a woman younger than 30 in good health.

The sample holds a few counts of this clonotype. The chain uses TRBV4-1 and TRBJ1-6, with D possibly matching TRBD1 (5 bases). This CDR3 is built from 18 residues. V lost 1 base to trimming and J lost 6 bases, with 19 bases between them. Per germline, CDR1 MGHRA and CDR2 YSYEKL. CDR3 DNA: TGCGCCAGCAGCCAAGTTATCTACGTCCAGGGTGTTAATTCACCCCTCCACTTT. Translating it yields CASSQVIYVQGVNSPLHF.

The CDR3: CASRRGQGTYEQYV. The CDR3 DNA reads TGCGCCAGCAGGAGGGGACAGGGAACGTACGAGCAGTACGTC. V and J are TRBV5-1 and TRBJ2-7, with 9 positions matching TRBD1. Trimming took 5 bases from V and 4 from J; bases not matched to a gene: 7. The germline V gene encodes CDR1 SGHRS and CDR2 YFSETQ. This CDR3 region has 14 residues.

This clonotype was seen a few times. This chain uses TRBV11-3 with TRBJ1-4; 7 bases agree with TRBD1. The length of the CDR3 is 16 residues. V trimming: 4 bases; J trimming: 8 bases; junction bases outside the gene matches: 13. Germline CDR1 reads SGHNT; CDR2 reads YENEEA. CDR3 sequence (DNA): TGTGCCAGCAGCTCACCGGGGGGACAGAAAGGGGAAAAACTGTTTTTT. Protein: CASSSPGGQKGEKLFF.

The V and J genes are TRBV6-1 and TRBJ2-3, with no clear D. Per the germline V gene, CDR1 is MNHNS and CDR2 is SASEGT. Trimming took 4 bases from V and 2 from J, leaving 13 bases between them. CDR3 size: 15 residues. The CDR3 region has the DNA TGTGCCAGCAGTGGTTGGGTAGCCGTCACAGATACGCAGTATTTT. Protein product: CASSGWVAVTDTQYF.

This clonotype was recorded a few times. The gene calls are TRBV3-1 and TRBJ2-4, with D unclear. This CDR3 region has 15 residues. Germline-derived CDR1 and CDR2 are LGHDT and YNNKEL (reference sequence). The V end was cut by 1 base, the J end by 1 base, with 8 bases between. This CDR3 is CASSQAGIAKNIQYF. CDR3 sequence (DNA): TGTGCCAGCAGCCAAGCAGGAATCGCCAAAAACATTCAGTACTTC.

The rearrangement links TRBV5-1 to TRBJ1-1; D possibly corresponds to TRBD1 (5 bases). With 3 bases removed from V and 11 bases from J, the gap between germline ends came to 11 bases. Germline V lookup: CDR1 SGHRS, CDR2 YFSETQ. CDR3 length equals 11 residues. CDR3 sequence: CASSSGRSAFF. The CDR3 nucleotides read TGCGCCAGCAGCTCGGGGCGGTCGGCTTTCTTT.

DNA of the CDR3: TGTGCCAGCAGCTCGGACCTTGGGGGGAACGAGCAGTACTTC. Its translation: CASSSDLGGNEQYF. The V call is TRBV7-9, the J call TRBJ2-7; D is possibly TRBD2 (6 bases). This CDR3 has 14 residues. V shed 4 bases and J shed 5 bases, with 15 bases lying between them. Germline CDR1 is SEHNR and CDR2 is FQNEAQ (reference sequence).

The rearrangement links TRBV6-5 to TRBJ2-3, with 12 positions matching TRBD1. The length of the CDR3 is 18 residues. Germline values: CDR1 MNHEY, CDR2 SVGAGI. V dropped 0 bases and J dropped 8; count of bases not matched to a gene: 12. The CDR3 bases are TGTGCCAGCAGTTACTCCTCAGGGGACAGGGGGCCTTTGGCTACGCAGTATTTT. Amino acids: CASSYSSGDRGPLATQYF.

This clonotype came up a few times. The V and J genes are TRBV5-1 and TRBJ2-1, with TRBD2 matching 8 bases. This CDR3 is built from 17 residues. V shed 0 bases and J 4 bases; nucleotides not matched to a gene: 9. CDR1 is SGHRS and CDR2 is YFSETQ in the germline V gene. CDR3 in DNA: TGCGCCAGCAGCTTGGGACTATCTAGCGGGCTGTACAATGAGCAGTTCTTC. It specifies CASSLGLSSGLYNEQFF.

This chain uses TRBV11-2 with TRBJ2-5, with 8 bases identical to TRBD2. Germline lookup yields CDR1 SGHAT and CDR2 FQNNGV. The CDR3 is made up of 15 amino acids. J lost 5 bases, V lost 5 bases, and 10 bases had no gene match. The CDR3 DNA reads as TGTGCCAGCAGCCTCCCGGGGGGGGTCGGGGAGACCCAGTACTTC. It encodes CASSLPGGVGETQYF.

Ten or more counts support this clonotype. V gene TRBV12-3 or TRBV12-4 combines with J gene TRBJ2-1; D might be TRBD1 (5 bases). V was shortened by 8 bases and J by 9 bases, with 11 bases between the two germline ends. This CDR3 contains 11 residues. CDR3 nucleotide sequence: TGTGCCAGCGGGGCCCTTGGTGAGCAGTTCTTC. Translating it yields CASGALGEQFF.

The chain has TRBV11-2 and TRBJ2-2, with D perhaps being TRBD1 or TRBD2 (5 bases each). CDR1 is SGHAT and CDR2 is FQNNGV in the germline V gene. The V end was cut by 5 bases, the J end by 3 bases, with 16 bases between. The CDR3 is made up of 16 amino acids. CDR3 residues: CASSLRWGIDTGELFF. The CDR3 DNA follows: TGTGCCAGCAGCCTTCGTTGGGGGATCGACACCGGGGAGCTGTTTTTT.